The 25 T cell receptor beta chains listed next were all sequenced from one sample in a study of cytomegalovirus exposure and HLA in healthy donors. The PCR was carried out with 60 Vbeta primers and 13 Jbeta primers. The repertoire was sequenced with immunoSEQ multiplex PCR; TCRdb's copy has only in-frame clones and lacks some. Here the sample spans 90,000 or so clones, roughly 71% being singletons. Sequencing was performed on PBMCs. The receptors were sampled from a man in his fifties or sixties in good health and CMV-seronegative.

The J gene is TRBJ1-2, the V gene TRBV29-1; D uncertain. The CDR3 totals 12 residues. Germline loops: CDR1 SQVTM, CDR2 ANQGSEA. The V end was cut by 1 base, the J end by 6 bases, with 9 bases between. In DNA, the CDR3 is TGCAGCGTTGAAGGTCAGGATGATGGCTACACCTTC. It translates to CSVEGQDDGYTF. Full variable domain (remainder filled in from reference TRBV29-1 and TRBJ1-2): SAVISQKPSRDICQRGTSLTIQCQVDSQVTMMFWYRQQPGQSLTLIATANQGSEATYESGFVIDKFPISRPNLTFSTLTVSNMSPEDSSIYLCSVEGQDDGYTFGSGTRLTVV.

A few counts support this clone. J is TRBJ2-5 and V is TRBV7-2; possible D gene TRBD1, 5 bases. The V gene's germline CDR1 is SGHTA and CDR2 FQGNSA. Trimming cost V 5 bases and J 1 base, with 8 bases left between them. The CDR3 totals 13 residues. Here the CDR3 reads CASSQTAQETQYF. For the CDR3, the DNA is TGTGCCAGCAGCCAGACAGCCCAAGAGACCCAGTACTTC.

This clone occurred once. The V gene is TRBV5-1, the J gene TRBJ2-3; the match to TRBD1 covers 7 bases. Germline assignment: CDR1 SGHRS and CDR2 YFSETQ. There are 15 residues in the CDR3. Trimming cost V 1 base and J 6 bases; bases outside gene matches: 8. In nucleotides, the CDR3 is TGCGCCAGCAGCTTGACGGCCAGGGGGTCGGATACGCAGTATTTT. Translating it yields CASSLTARGSDTQYF.

This sequence joins TRBV19 and TRBJ2-3; TRBD1 agrees at 8 bases. The CDR3 covers 15 residues. The V segment lost 4 bases and the J segment 3 bases; nucleotides outside the gene matches: 6. Germline assignment: CDR1 LNHDA and CDR2 SQIVND (reference sequence). The CDR3 sequence: CASSTTDRATDTQYF. In DNA form, the CDR3 reads TGTGCCAGTAGTACAACGGACAGGGCAACAGATACGCAGTATTTT.

The chain uses TRBV11-3 and TRBJ1-2; weak D call: TRBD1 (5 bases). V was clipped by 5 bases and J by 7 bases, with 17 bases between them. The germline CDR1 and CDR2 sequences are SGHNT and YENEEA. The CDR3 is 14 residues long. The CDR3 DNA reads TGTGCCAGCAGCCGCTCCACAGGTAATCGTGGCTACACCTTC. Protein product: CASSRSTGNRGYTF.

This sequence joins TRBV29-1 and TRBJ1-5; 10 nucleotides agree with TRBD1. The CDR3 consists of 12 residues. The germline CDR1 and CDR2 sequences are SQVTM and ANQGSEA. The V gene end was trimmed by 6 bases and the J gene end by 5 bases; junction bases not matched to a gene: 1. Written as DNA, the CDR3 is TGCAGCGTAGGGACAGGGGATCAGCCCCAGCATTTT. Translated, it gives CSVGTGDQPQHF.

CDR3 sequence (DNA): TGTGCCAGCAGCCCTTACCGGGACTCTTACAATGAGCAGTTCTTC. It yields the protein CASSPYRDSYNEQFF. This rearrangement joins TRBV9 to TRBJ2-1; tentatively, D is TRBD2 (6 bases). Germline V gene lookup returns CDR1 SGDLS and CDR2 YYNGEE. The ends were cut back, 4 bases at V and 4 bases at J, with 15 bases in the middle. The CDR3 is 15 residues long.

The V and J genes are TRBV14 and TRBJ2-5; 10 nucleotides agree with TRBD1. The germline CDR1 and CDR2 sequences are SGHDN and FVKESK. V lost 6 bases and J lost 4; bases outside the gene matches: 2. CDR3 length equals 13 residues. The CDR3 here is CASSRTGGETQYF. CDR3 bases: TGTGCCAGCAGTCGGACAGGGGGAGAGACCCAGTACTTC.

The chain has TRBV5-1 and TRBJ2-5; a possible D gene is TRBD1 (5 bases). The CDR3 length is 14 residues. The V gene lost 5 bases and the J gene lost 2 bases, with 13 bases spanning the gap. The germline V gene has CDR1 SGHRS and CDR2 YFSETQ. CDR3 sequence (DNA): TGCGCCAGCAGGGTCAGGGCAGATCAAGAGACCCAGTACTTC. It is translated as CASRVRADQETQYF.

This rearrangement joins TRBV5-1 to TRBJ2-2, with 12 bases aligning to TRBD2. The length of the CDR3 is 16 residues. V trimming: 1 base; J trimming: 5 bases; junction bases outside the gene matches: 3. Per the germline V gene, CDR1 is SGHRS and CDR2 is YFSETQ. This CDR3 reads CASSLMTSGSTGELFF. The CDR3, as DNA: TGCGCCAGCAGCTTGATGACTAGCGGGAGTACCGGGGAGCTGTTTTTT.

The gene calls are TRBV9 and TRBJ2-1; 9 nucleotides match TRBD1. The V gene's germline CDR1 is SGDLS and CDR2 YYNGEE. This CDR3 is 15 amino acids long. The junction had 6 bases not matched to a gene; V was cut back by 4 bases and J by 4 bases. The CDR3 DNA sequence: TGTGCCAGCAGCTTCACAGGGGGCGCGTACAATGAGCAGTTCTTC. It codes for CASSFTGGAYNEQFF.

The V call is TRBV16, the J call TRBJ2-2; 8 nucleotides line up with TRBD2. From germline, CDR1 is KGHSY and CDR2 FQNENV. The CDR3 has 18 residues. V dropped 1 base and J dropped 0; count of bases not matched to a gene: 7. CDR3 in DNA: TGTGCCAGCAGCCAATTCTGGGCTAGCGGGCCGAACACCGGGGAGCTGTTTTTT. The encoded protein is CASSQFWASGPNTGELFF. Full variable domain (remainder filled in from reference TRBV16 and TRBJ2-2): GEEVAQTPKHLVRGEGQKAKLYCAPIKGHSYVFWYQQVLKNEFKFLISFQNENVFDETGMPKERFSAKCLPNSPCSLEIQATKLEDSAVYFCASSQFWASGPNTGELFFGEGSRLTVL.

The rearrangement uses TRBV6-6 and TRBJ1-2; tentatively, D is TRBD1 (5 bases). The CDR3 length is 16 residues. Germline CDR1 and CDR2: MNHNY and SVGAGI (reference sequence). V shed 7 bases and J shed 3 bases, with 21 bases lying between them. CDR3 sequence (DNA): TGTGCCAGCATCCCTCAGGGCAGCCATCGGGACTATGGCTACACCTTC. Amino acid sequence: CASIPQGSHRDYGYTF.

The V call is TRBV5-1, the J call TRBJ1-1; a weak D match, TRBD1 (6 bases). CDR1 is SGHRS and CDR2 is YFSETQ in the germline V gene. V was cut by 2 bases and J by 10 bases, with 15 bases left in between. The CDR3 spans 13 residues. The CDR3, as DNA: TGCGCCAGCAGCTTAGAGGGACAAAGCAGAGCTTTCTTT. As protein: CASSLEGQSRAFF.

The chain links TRBV9 to TRBJ2-3, with D perhaps TRBD2 (6 bases). Between the trimmed V and J ends, which lost 1 base and 0 bases, there was a span of 9 bases. Germline CDR1 is SGDLS and CDR2 is YYNGEE. This CDR3 comprises 15 residues. The CDR3 bases are TGTGCCAGCAGCGTAATTGGGACTAGCACAGATACGCAGTATTTT. Residues: CASSVIGTSTDTQYF.

The V call is TRBV6-6, the J call TRBJ2-5, with D possibly being TRBD2 (7 bases). Germline CDR1 reads MNHNY; CDR2 reads SVGAGI (reference sequence). Trimming took off 2 bases at V and 9 bases at J, with 10 bases between the two ends. The CDR3 length is 12 residues. This CDR3 is CASSYGGGAQYF. DNA for the CDR3: TGTGCCAGCAGTTACGGAGGGGGGGCCCAGTACTTC.

CDR3 loop: CASSQESRVTYEQYF. The CDR3 DNA sequence: TGCGCCAGCAGCCAAGAGTCCAGGGTCACCTACGAGCAGTACTTC. The chain combines TRBV4-3 with TRBJ2-7; possibly TRBD1 for D (5 bases). This CDR3 has 15 amino acids. Deletions cut 0 bases from V and 2 bases from J, with 11 bases between. Germline V gene lookup returns CDR1 LGHNA and CDR2 YSLEER.

This chain links TRBV5-1 with TRBJ2-7; maybe TRBD2 (6 bases). The V and J ends lost 4 bases and 0 bases respectively, with 14 bases between them. This CDR3 has 15 amino acids. Germline assignment: CDR1 SGHRS and CDR2 YFSETQ. CDR3 residues: CASSATGLRSYEQYF. The CDR3 DNA is TGCGCCAGCAGCGCGACGGGACTGCGCTCCTACGAGCAGTACTTC.

This clone was seen a few times. The chain has TRBV4-1 and TRBJ2-3; D possibly corresponds to TRBD2 (5 bases). The CDR3 length is 17 residues. In germline, CDR1 is MGHRA, CDR2 YSYEKL. Trimming took off 4 bases at V and 3 bases at J, with 20 bases between the two ends. The CDR3 here is CASSPGVLARRTDTQYF. The CDR3 nucleotides are TGCGCCAGCAGCCCCGGGGTGTTAGCGAGGCGTACAGATACGCAGTATTTT.

In its sample, this clone was seen once. The rearrangement links TRBV30 to TRBJ2-3; D possibly corresponds to TRBD2 (6 bases). The CDR3 runs 15 residues. The germline gives CDR1 GTSNPN, CDR2 SVGIG (reference sequence). Deletions cut 2 bases from V and 2 bases from J, with 14 bases between. For the CDR3, the DNA is TGTGCCTGGAGTCCACTAGCTCATGTCACAGATACGCAGTATTTT. It encodes CAWSPLAHVTDTQYF.

The rearrangement links TRBV10-3 to TRBJ2-6; D is possibly TRBD2 (6 bases). The V gene's germline CDR1 is ENHRY and CDR2 SYGVKD. The V end was cut by 6 bases, the J end by 1 base, with 19 bases between. The CDR3 sequence is 18 residues long. CDR3 residues: CAIRGGLVSLSGANVLTF. CDR3 coding DNA: TGTGCCATCAGGGGGGGATTAGTGAGTTTATCTGGGGCCAACGTCCTGACTTTC.

The CDR3 DNA follows: TGTGCCAGTAACGACAGGGGGCCCACTGAAGCTTTCTTT. Translated: CASNDRGPTEAFF. The chain combines TRBV19 with TRBJ1-1, with TRBD1 identical over 10 bases. The length of the CDR3 is 13 residues. Germline V gene lookup returns CDR1 LNHDA and CDR2 SQIVND (reference sequence). V shed 7 bases and J 4 bases; nucleotides not matched to a gene: 3.

In regard to this clone: A junction end diverges from the germline sequence, so it may reflect a read error. The rearrangement joins TRBV7-9 to TRBJ2-5; 10 positions agree with TRBD2. CDR1 is SEHNR and CDR2 is FQNEAQ in the germline V gene (reference sequence). This CDR3 has 15 residues. The CDR3 DNA follows: TGTGGCAGCAGCTTAGCATTAGCGGGGGGTGAGACCCAGTACTTC. It codes for CGSSLALAGGETQYF.

This clone was counted at least ten times. The chain recombines TRBV4-3 with TRBJ1-4; no firm D call. Per germline, CDR1 LGHNA and CDR2 YSLEER. Trimming took off 4 bases at V and 8 bases at J, with 20 bases between the two ends. This CDR3 is 16 amino acids long. The CDR3 loop is CASSPRERGDGEKLFF. The CDR3, as DNA: TGCGCCAGCAGCCCCCGGGAGCGGGGAGACGGGGAAAAACTGTTTTTT.

This clone was seen just once. The chain couples TRBV4-3 to TRBJ1-1; the match to TRBD1 covers 9 bases. There are 17 residues in the CDR3. The ends lost 1 base at V and 6 bases at J; junction bases unmatched: 12. Germline values: CDR1 LGHNA, CDR2 YSLEER. The CDR3 here is CASSQGPPGQGTAEAFF. The CDR3 DNA reads TGCGCCAGCAGCCAAGGACCCCCTGGACAGGGGACGGCTGAAGCTTTCTTT.